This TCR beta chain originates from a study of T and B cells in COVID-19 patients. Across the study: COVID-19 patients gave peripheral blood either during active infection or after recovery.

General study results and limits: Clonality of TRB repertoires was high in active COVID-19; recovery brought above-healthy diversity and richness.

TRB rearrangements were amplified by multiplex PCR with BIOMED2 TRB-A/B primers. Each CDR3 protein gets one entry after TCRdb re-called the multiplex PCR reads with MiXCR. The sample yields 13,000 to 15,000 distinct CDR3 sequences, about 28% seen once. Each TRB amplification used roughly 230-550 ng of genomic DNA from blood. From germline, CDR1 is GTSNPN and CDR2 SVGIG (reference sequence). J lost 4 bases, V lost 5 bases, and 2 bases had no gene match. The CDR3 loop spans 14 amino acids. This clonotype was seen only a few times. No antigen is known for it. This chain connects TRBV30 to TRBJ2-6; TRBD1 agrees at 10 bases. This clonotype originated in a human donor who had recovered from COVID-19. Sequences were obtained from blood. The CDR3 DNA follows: TGTGCCTGGGACAGGGGGCAAGGGGCCAACGTCCTGACTTTC. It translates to CAWDRGQGANVLTF.